The rows below give T cell receptor beta chains drawn from one sample of a study of blood T cell repertoires in COVID-19. The protocol was immunoSEQ multiplex PCR, while the TCRdb copy is restricted to in-frame clones and leaves out a portion. The profile shows 150,000 to 200,000 clones, 70% to 90% of them singletons. Sequencing was carried out using peripheral blood. The origin of the receptors is a woman younger than 45 with acute or convalescent COVID-19. Each CDR3 is given with its conserved first and last residue. A D gene is named only where the DNA matches it firmly. Rows may omit the clone size; those that give it use once, few, many or a size class.

D	V	size	J	DNA	CDR3
NA	TRBV5-4	NA	TRBJ2-5	TGTGCCAGCAGCTTCGGACAGTTGGGGACCCAGTACTTC	CASSFGQLGTQYF
NA	TRBV18	few	TRBJ2-1	TGTGCCAGCTCACCACAGAACTATGAGCAGTTCTTC	CASSPQNYEQFF
NA	TRBV4-1	once	TRBJ2-1	TGCGCCAGCAGCCAGACTGCTAATACCTACAATGAGCAGTTCTTC	CASSQTANTYNEQFF
NA	TRBV2	NA	TRBJ2-5	TGTGCCAGCAACGCCCAACTAGGGCCTCAAGAGACCCAGTACTTC	CASNAQLGPQETQYF
NA	TRBV9	NA	TRBJ2-1	TGTGCCAGCAGCGAATCAGGGTTAAATGAGCAGTTCTTC	CASSESGLNEQFF
NA	TRBV5-6	once	TRBJ2-3	TGTGCCAGCAGCCTAGAGAAGTCAGATACGCAGTATTTT	CASSLEKSDTQYF
TRBD1	TRBV29-1	NA	TRBJ1-2	TGCAGCGTGGACCAACAGGGGCGCGGTGGCTACACCTTC	CSVDQQGRGGYTF
NA	TRBV18	NA	TRBJ2-3	TGTGCCAGCTCACCGGCGCAGGGTTGGGATACGCAGTATTTT	CASSPAQGWDTQYF
NA	TRBV2	NA	TRBJ2-7	TGTGCCAGCAGCGCCAGCTACAGGGATTCCGAGCAGTACTTC	CASSASYRDSEQYF
TRBD1	TRBV27	NA	TRBJ1-6	TGTGCCAGCAGGGAGACAGGGAATTCACCCCTCCACTTT	CASRETGNSPLHF
TRBD1	TRBV19	once	TRBJ2-7	TGTGCCAGTAGTGGGACAGGGGGAACTGGGCAGTACTTC	CASSGTGGTGQYF
NA	TRBV25-1	NA	TRBJ1-5	TGTGCCAGCAGGACAGCTGATCAGCCCCAGCATTTT	CASRTADQPQHF
NA	TRBV12-3/TRBV12-4	NA	TRBJ2-3	TGTGCCAGCACCCGGAGCTACACAGATACGCAGTATTTT	CASTRSYTDTQYF
NA	TRBV12-3/TRBV12-4	NA	TRBJ2-5	TGTGCCAGCAGTTTAGACAGCCAAGAGACCCAGTACTTC	CASSLDSQETQYF
TRBD1	TRBV4-1	NA	TRBJ1-5	TGCGCCAGCAGCCAACCGGGACAGCTCGATCAGCCCCAGCATTTT	CASSQPGQLDQPQHF
TRBD1	TRBV5-1	NA	TRBJ2-5	TGCGCCAGCAGCTTGGCTCCCACGACAGGGACAGAGACCCAGTACTTC	CASSLAPTTGTETQYF
NA	TRBV5-4	once	TRBJ2-3	TGTGCCAGCAGCGTACTCCGGGACTCTAGCACAGATACGCAGTATTTT	CASSVLRDSSTDTQYF
NA	TRBV2	NA	TRBJ1-5	TGTGCCAGCAGTGAAGTACGTAGCCAGCCCCAGCATTTT	CASSEVRSQPQHF
NA	TRBV7-9	NA	TRBJ2-3	TGTGCCAGCAGCCCGTCGCAGGGTGGGGCTGGGGATACGCAGTATTTT	CASSPSQGGAGDTQYF
TRBD2	TRBV11-2	few	TRBJ2-1	TGTGCCAGCAGCCCTAGGGAGGGCGGGGATGAGCAGTTCTTC	CASSPREGGDEQFF
TRBD1	TRBV11-2	NA	TRBJ2-7	TGTGCCAGCAGCCGGACAGGGGGCTCCATCAGCTCCTACGAGCAGTACTTC	CASSRTGGSISSYEQYF
NA	TRBV7-9	NA	TRBJ2-1	TGTGCCAGCAGTGGCGAGGGTAATGGAGCGCCCTACAATGAGCAGTTCTTC	CASSGEGNGAPYNEQFF
NA	TRBV27	once	TRBJ2-7	TGTGCCAGCAGTTTAGGCCCAGGAAGGAAAGAGCAGTACTTC	CASSLGPGRKEQYF
NA	TRBV5-5	NA	TRBJ1-5	TGTGCCAGCAGCTTGTTTTCCCTGGGGGCAGGGCAGCCCCAGCATTTT	CASSLFSLGAGQPQHF
NA	TRBV19	NA	TRBJ1-1	TGTGCCAGTAGGATCCCGACAGGTATGAACACTGAAGCTTTCTTT	CASRIPTGMNTEAFF
NA	TRBV7-2	NA	TRBJ2-7	TGTGCCAGCAGCTTAGTCCCTGTCTACGAGCAGTACTTC	CASSLVPVYEQYF
NA	TRBV19	NA	TRBJ1-3	TGTGCCAGTATCCGGAGCTCTGGAAACACCATATATTTT	CASIRSSGNTIYF
TRBD2	TRBV29-1	NA	TRBJ2-5	TGCAGCGTTCCGACTAGCAGGGAGACCCAGTACTTC	CSVPTSRETQYF
NA	TRBV30	NA	TRBJ1-1	TGTGCCTGGAGTGTTGGGGGGGAGGCTGAAGCTTTCTTT	CAWSVGGEAEAFF
NA	TRBV7-2	NA	TRBJ1-1	TGTGCCAGCAGCTTAGAGCGTGGCACTGAAGCTTTCTTT	CASSLERGTEAFF
NA	TRBV7-9	once	TRBJ1-1	TGTGCCAGCAGCTTAGGGGCGTTGAACACTGAAGCTTTCTTT	CASSLGALNTEAFF
NA	TRBV7-2	NA	TRBJ2-2	TGTGCCAGCAGCTCCTCGAGGTTGTTCACCGGGGAGCCGTTTTTT	CASSSSRLFTGEPFF
NA	TRBV7-9	NA	TRBJ2-3	TGTGCCAGCAGCTCAGGGGACTACAACACAGATACGCAGTATTTT	CASSSGDYNTDTQYF
TRBD1	TRBV23-1	NA	TRBJ2-1	TGCGCCAGCAGTCAATGGGACAGGGGGTGGCAGTTCTTC	CASSQWDRGWQFF
NA	TRBV5-6	NA	TRBJ2-5	TGTGCCAGCAGCGCACAGGAGACCCAGTACTTC	CASSAQETQYF
TRBD2	TRBV5-1	NA	TRBJ2-2	TGCGCCAGCAGTTTTAGCGGGCCTGCACCCACCGGGGAGCTGTTTTTT	CASSFSGPAPTGELFF
NA	TRBV14	few	TRBJ2-5	TGTGCCAGCAGCCAAGTACGGGTTGTTTCGGGAGAGACCCAGTACTTC	CASSQVRVVSGETQYF
TRBD2	TRBV5-4	NA	TRBJ2-3	TGTGCCAGCAGCCTCGGACTAGGGGTCACAGATACGCAGTATTTT	CASSLGLGVTDTQYF
NA	TRBV3-1/TRBV3-2	NA	TRBJ2-3	TGTGCCAGCAGCCAAGTCCCCGTGGATACGCAGTATTTT	CASSQVPVDTQYF
NA	TRBV5-5	NA	TRBJ1-4	TGTGCCAGCAGCTTGGGGGGAGGACGGTTTGAAAAACTGTTTTTT	CASSLGGGRFEKLFF
NA	TRBV29-1	NA	TRBJ1-1	TGCAGCGCCTCGGGGAGAATGAACACTGAAGCTTTCTTT	CSASGRMNTEAFF
TRBD2	TRBV28	NA	TRBJ2-3	TGTGCCAGCAGTCGAATAGCGGGAGTGAGCACAGATACGCAGTATTTT	CASSRIAGVSTDTQYF
TRBD2	TRBV7-6	NA	TRBJ2-3	TGTGCCAGCAGCAACCTAGCGGGAGTCACAGATACGCAGTATTTT	CASSNLAGVTDTQYF
NA	TRBV11-2	NA	TRBJ2-7	TGTGCCAGCAGCTTAGTTATATCGGGGTCAGTCCCCTACGAGCAGTACTTC	CASSLVISGSVPYEQYF
NA	TRBV6-5	NA	TRBJ2-2	TGTGCCAGCAGTTACTCGAAAATAGCCGGGGAGCTGTTTTTT	CASSYSKIAGELFF
NA	TRBV6-5	NA	TRBJ2-2	TGTGCCAGCAGTTACGGACACCCCGGGGAGCTGTTTTTT	CASSYGHPGELFF
NA	TRBV30	NA	TRBJ1-4	TGTGCCTGGAGCGCCGGGGGTGGGCTGTTTTTT	CAWSAGGGLFF
TRBD2	TRBV7-9	few	TRBJ2-2	TGTGCCAGCGACCTAGCGGGAGTTTCCGGGGAGCTGTTTTTT	CASDLAGVSGELFF
NA	TRBV10-2	NA	TRBJ1-5	TGCGCCAGCAGAGGACAGTTCAATCAGCCCCAGCATTTT	CASRGQFNQPQHF
NA	TRBV14	NA	TRBJ1-1	TGTGCCAGCAGCCCTTTTAGGGGTGAAGCTTTCTTT	CASSPFRGEAFF
TRBD2	TRBV28	once	TRBJ2-7	TGTGCCAGCAATTTAGCGGGAGGGCCTGGCGAGCAGTACTTC	CASNLAGGPGEQYF
NA	TRBV9	NA	TRBJ2-1	TGTGCCAGCAGCGTAGCTGGGGGAGGTGAGCAGTTCTTC	CASSVAGGGEQFF
NA	TRBV2	NA	TRBJ2-2	TGTGCAAGCAGGGGCGGGAGCTTGGGCACCGGGGAGCTGTTTTTT	CASRGGSLGTGELFF
NA	TRBV2	NA	TRBJ2-7	TGTGCCAGCAGTGTTATGGGCGACGAGCAGTACTTC	CASSVMGDEQYF
NA	TRBV28	NA	TRBJ2-7	TGTGCCAGTGGGAGCCCTTACGAGCAGTACTTC	CASGSPYEQYF